The 2 T cell receptor beta chains below all came from one sample that was sequenced in a study of technical replicates of blood from four donors (dated by TCRdb to about 2017). Library preparation employed the immunoSEQ multiplex PCR assay. The table comes from immuneACCESS by way of TCRdb, which keeps in-frame sequences with V and J called. Part of the clones is missing from these tables; in studies checked, under half for an unresolved V gene and the rest for unknown reasons. For this sample there are tens of thousands of clones; 87% appear just once. The ten biggest clones cover roughly 5.2% of the sample. Input material: PBMCs. Receptor source: a human donor in good health. Some clones in this sample may be carry-over from other donors' samples.

CDR3: CASSIGRSLDNEQFF. Here the CDR3 DNA reads TGTGCCAGTAGTATAGGTAGGAGTCTCGACAATGAGCAGTTCTTC. J is TRBJ2-1 and V is TRBV19; the D is unclear. The V gene lost 1 base and the J gene lost 5 bases, with 12 bases spanning the gap. Germline V gene lookup returns CDR1 LNHDA and CDR2 SQIVND (reference sequence). The CDR3 loop spans 15 amino acids.

The gene calls are TRBV7-9 and TRBJ2-5; 8 bases are shared with TRBD1. This CDR3 has 15 amino acids. Looked up from germline, CDR1 is SEHNR and CDR2 is FQNEAQ (reference sequence). V shed 2 bases and J 5 bases; nucleotides not matched to a gene: 7. This CDR3 is CASSLRTGHQETQYF. The CDR3 DNA reads as TGTGCCAGCAGCTTAAGGACAGGGCATCAGGAGACCCAGTACTTC. The variable domain in full, completed from reference TRBV7-9 and TRBJ2-5, reads DTGVSQNPRHKITKRGQNVTFRCDPISEHNRLYWYRQTLGQGPEFLTYFQNEAQLEKSRLLSDRFSAERPKGSFSTLEIQRTEQGDSAMYLCASSLRTGHQETQYFGPGTRLLVL.